This note documents a single TCR beta chain sequence. What it recognizes is unknown. Sample time point: persistent/refractory GD, antithyroid drugs over 5 years with positive TRAb. Making the TCR library involved RNA that had been extracted from PBMCs. This entry is derived from a study of regulatory T cells in long-lasting Graves disease. Findings and limits, study-wide: Those with persistent disease had in common more public clonotypes (about 3,000) than new patients (approximately 890).

Germline V lookup: CDR1 SEHNR, CDR2 FQNEAQ (reference sequence). This CDR3 is built from 12 residues. After removal of 5 bases from V and 9 bases from J, the junction contained 7 bases not matched to a gene. Arm-PCR of CDR3 regions and iRepertoire HTBI primers were used to build TCR beta libraries. TCRdb ran MiXCR on the multiplex PCR reads and lists one entry per CDR3 protein. Among hundreds of thousands of distinct CDR3 sequences, around 21% were seen once, and the ten largest hold around 20%. The chain links TRBV7-9 to TRBJ2-7; 7 nucleotides line up with TRBD1. Sequenced material: peripheral blood mononuclear cells (PBMCs), taken when the disease was refractory, from a patient treated with antithyroid drugs. The receptor's source is a female donor with Graves disease. This chain's CDR3 is CASSQGQLLQYF. CDR3 DNA sequence: TGTGCCAGCAGCCAGGGACAGTTGCTGCAGTACTTC.